Shown below are 4 T cell receptor beta chains from a single sample sequenced in a study of T cells expressing NK-cell markers. TCRdb reanalyzed the 5' RACE reads and collapses them to one entry per CDR3 protein, without DNA. The sample has roughly 180,000 distinct CDR3 sequences. The sample taken for sequencing was blood T cells: a sorted CD56 or NKG2C T cell subset, CD4+ or CD8+ T cells, or bulk PBMC T cells (not recorded which). The receptors come from a woman between 18 and 75 years old in good health.

The V call is TRBV5-1, the J call TRBJ1-2. Germline V gene sequence: CDR1 SGHRS, CDR2 YFSETQ. The CDR3 sequence is 14 residues long. The CDR3 reads CASSLVGSDYGYTF.

The V call is TRBV9, the J call TRBJ1-6; TCRdb lists TRBD1, though no DNA is available to test this call. CDR1 and CDR2 (germline): SGDLS, YYNGEE. The CDR3 totals 16 residues. CDR3 residues: CASSVGGGSYNSPLHF.

The chain combines TRBV20-1 with TRBJ1-4; TCRdb gives TRBD1 as the D gene, but with no DNA this cannot be confirmed. The V gene's germline CDR1 is DFQATT and CDR2 SNEGSKA (reference sequence). The CDR3 loop spans 14 amino acids. The CDR3 spells CSARVRGRSEKLFF.

The chain employs TRBV28 and TRBJ1-1; TCRdb gives TRBD1 as the D gene, but with no DNA this cannot be confirmed. This CDR3 comprises 14 residues. Germline CDR1 reads MDHEN; CDR2 reads SYDVKM. CDR3: CASSLGRGRGEAFF.